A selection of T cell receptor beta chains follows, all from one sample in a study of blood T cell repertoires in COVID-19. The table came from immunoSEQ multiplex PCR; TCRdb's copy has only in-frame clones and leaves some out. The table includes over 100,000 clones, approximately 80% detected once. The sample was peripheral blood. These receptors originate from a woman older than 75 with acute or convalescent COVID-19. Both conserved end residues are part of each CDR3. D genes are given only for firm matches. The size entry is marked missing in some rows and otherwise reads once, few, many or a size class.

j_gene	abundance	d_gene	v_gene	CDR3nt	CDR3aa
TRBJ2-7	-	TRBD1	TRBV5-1	TGCGCCAGCAGCCCCCTGGGACAGGGGAATGGGTACGAGCAGTACTTC	CASSPLGQGNGYEQYF
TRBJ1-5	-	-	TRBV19	TGTGCCAGTAGTACCGTCTCGGGGGGGGGTAATCAGCCCCAGCATTTT	CASSTVSGGGNQPQHF
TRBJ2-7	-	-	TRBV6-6	TGTGCCAGCAGTCCACAGTTGTACGAGCAGTACTTC	CASSPQLYEQYF
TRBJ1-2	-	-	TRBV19	TGTGCCAGTAGTATAGGAGGGCAGGGACTCTATGGCTACACCTTC	CASSIGGQGLYGYTF
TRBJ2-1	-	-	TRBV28	TGTGCCAGCAGTGAAACAGGGCTTTCCTACAATGAGCAGTTCTTC	CASSETGLSYNEQFF
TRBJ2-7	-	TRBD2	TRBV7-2	TGTGCCAGCCGACTGACTAGCTCGTACGAGCAGTACTTC	CASRLTSSYEQYF
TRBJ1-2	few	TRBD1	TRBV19	TGTGCCAGTAGTACCCCCCAGACAGGGAATGCTGGCTACACCTTC	CASSTPQTGNAGYTF
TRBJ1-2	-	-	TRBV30	TGTGCCTGGAGTGTACGGGGGAATGGCTACACCTTC	CAWSVRGNGYTF
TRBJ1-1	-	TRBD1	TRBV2	TGTGCCAGCAGAACTCTGGGACAGGGCGCAGGAGCTTTCTTT	CASRTLGQGAGAFF
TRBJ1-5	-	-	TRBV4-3	TGCGCCAGCAGCCAAGATAACGGAGTTGGGCCCCAGCATTTT	CASSQDNGVGPQHF
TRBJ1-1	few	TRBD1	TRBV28	TGTGCCAGCAGTTTAGCAGGGGGGACTTTCTTT	CASSLAGGTFF
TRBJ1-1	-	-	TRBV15	TGTGCCACCAGCAGCTCTATTGGTCGCGCTGAAGCTTTCTTT	CATSSSIGRAEAFF
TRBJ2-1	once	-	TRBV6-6	TGTGCCAGCAGGTCTCCTAACAATGAGCAGTTCTTC	CASRSPNNEQFF
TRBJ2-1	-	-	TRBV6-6	TGTGCCAGCAGTCAACGGATGACAGGTTACAATGAGCAGTTCTTC	CASSQRMTGYNEQFF
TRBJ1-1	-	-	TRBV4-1	TGCGCCAGCAGCCGCGGAACAGGGTCAGCTGAAGCTTTCTTT	CASSRGTGSAEAFF
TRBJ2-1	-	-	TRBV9	TGTGCCAGCAGCGTATCCGTCAATGAGCAGTTCTTC	CASSVSVNEQFF
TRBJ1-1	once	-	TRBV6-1	TGTGCCAGCAGTGAAGTAAGGGGGGGGAGAATCGAAGCTTTCTTT	CASSEVRGGRIEAFF
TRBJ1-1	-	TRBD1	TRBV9	TGTGCCAGCAGCAGACAGGGATCTGAAGCTTTCTTT	CASSRQGSEAFF
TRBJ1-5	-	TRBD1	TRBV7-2	TGTGCCAGCAGTTTGAGACAGGGAGGAGGGCAGCCCCAGCATTTT	CASSLRQGGGQPQHF
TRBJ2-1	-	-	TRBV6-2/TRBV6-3	TGTGCCAGCAGTTGGCCGCCCAATGAGCAGTTCTTC	CASSWPPNEQFF
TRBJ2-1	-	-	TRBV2	TGTGCCAGCAACGAGGGTTACAATGAGCAGTTCTTC	CASNEGYNEQFF
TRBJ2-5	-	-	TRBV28	TGTGCCAGCAGCTCTGACACCCTGGGGACCCAGTACTTC	CASSSDTLGTQYF
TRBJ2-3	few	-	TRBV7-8	TGTGCCAGCAGCTTAGTAACGGGAGCTAGCACAGATACGCAGTATTTT	CASSLVTGASTDTQYF
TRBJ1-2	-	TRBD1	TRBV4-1	TGCGCCAGCAGCCAAACACTACTCGGACAGGGGGATTATGGCTACACCTTC	CASSQTLLGQGDYGYTF
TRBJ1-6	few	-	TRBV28	TGTGCCAGCAGTGCAACGCGAACCCTCCACTTT	CASSATRTLHF
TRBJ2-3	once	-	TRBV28	TGTGCCAGCAGTGGGTCCCTCCCTCGACAATATACGCAGTATTTT	CASSGSLPRQYTQYF
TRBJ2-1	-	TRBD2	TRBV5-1	TGCGCCAGCGGAACTAGCGGGGGGATTACGGGTGAGCAGTTCTTC	CASGTSGGITGEQFF
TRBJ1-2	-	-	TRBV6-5	TGTGCCAGCAGTACCCCCCCAGTGGCCTATGGCTACACCTTC	CASSTPPVAYGYTF
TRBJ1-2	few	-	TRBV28	TGTGCCAGCACCCGGATGGGGGCGGATGGCTACACCTTC	CASTRMGADGYTF
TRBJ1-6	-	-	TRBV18	TGTGCCAGCTCACCCCAGGGGAATAATTCACCCCTCCACTTT	CASSPQGNNSPLHF
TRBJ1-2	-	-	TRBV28	TGTGCCAGCATAAGCGCAGGGGCCTTCTATGGCTACACCTTC	CASISAGAFYGYTF
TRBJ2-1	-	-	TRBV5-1	TGCGCCAGCAGCTTGCCCCTCAATGAGCAGTTCTTC	CASSLPLNEQFF
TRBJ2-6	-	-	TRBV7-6	TGTGCCAGCAGCCAAACTCACTCTGGGGCCAACGTCCTGACTTTC	CASSQTHSGANVLTF
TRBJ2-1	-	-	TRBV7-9	TGTGCCAGCAGACGACAGCCCAATGAGCAGTTCTTC	CASRRQPNEQFF
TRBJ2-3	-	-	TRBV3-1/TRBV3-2	TGTGCCAGCAGCTCCCACCCCCCGGGTAATACAGATACGCAGTATTTT	CASSSHPPGNTDTQYF
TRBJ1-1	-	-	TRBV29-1	TGCAGCACCGCACAGGGTGGGAACACTGAAGCTTTCTTT	CSTAQGGNTEAFF
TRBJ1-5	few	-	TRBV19	TGTGCCAGTAAAGATTCAGGGATGGTTCAGCCCCAGCATTTT	CASKDSGMVQPQHF
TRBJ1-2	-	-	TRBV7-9	TGTGCCAGCAGCTTAGACCTGGGGCATGGTGGCTACACCTTC	CASSLDLGHGGYTF
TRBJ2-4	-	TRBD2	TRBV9	TGTGCCAGCAGCGCCACTAGCGAGGGGTACATTCAGTACTTC	CASSATSEGYIQYF
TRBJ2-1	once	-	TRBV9	TGTGCCAGCAGCGTCCTCGGGACTGCTTACAATGAGCAGTTCTTC	CASSVLGTAYNEQFF
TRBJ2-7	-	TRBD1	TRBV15	TGTGCCACCAGCGTCCGACAGGGCGCCGACGAGCAGTACTTC	CATSVRQGADEQYF
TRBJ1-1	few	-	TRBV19	TGTGCCAGTAGTATGGGGGGTAGTGGAACTGAAGCTTTCTTT	CASSMGGSGTEAFF
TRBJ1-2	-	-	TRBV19	TGTGCCAGTAACGGCAGGGAAAGTAATGGCTACACCTTC	CASNGRESNGYTF
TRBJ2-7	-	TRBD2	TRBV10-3	TGTGCCATCAGTCTACTAGCGGAGCTGGGCGAGCAGTACTTC	CAISLLAELGEQYF
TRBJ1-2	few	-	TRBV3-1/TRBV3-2	TGTGCCAGCAGCCCTACAGGGTCGGATGGCTACACCTTC	CASSPTGSDGYTF
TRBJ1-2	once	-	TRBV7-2	TGTGCCAGCAGCTTCGGACAGTATGGCTACACCTTC	CASSFGQYGYTF
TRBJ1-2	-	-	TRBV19	TGTGCCAGTAGTATACTAGGAGCCCGGGACTATGGCTACACCTTC	CASSILGARDYGYTF
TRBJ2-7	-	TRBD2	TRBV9	TGTGCCAGCAGCCCACTAGCGGGAGAGGGCGAGCAGTACTTC	CASSPLAGEGEQYF
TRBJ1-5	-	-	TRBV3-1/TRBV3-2	TGTGCCAGCAGCCAAGACGCGGATCAGCCCCAGCATTTT	CASSQDADQPQHF
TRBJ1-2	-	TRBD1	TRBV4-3	TGCGCCAGCAGCCAAGATCGGGCCGGGACAGGTACCTATGGCTACACCTTC	CASSQDRAGTGTYGYTF
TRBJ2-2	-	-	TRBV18	TGTGCCAGCACCATCGGAGGGGTGAACACCGGGGAGCTGTTTTTT	CASTIGGVNTGELFF
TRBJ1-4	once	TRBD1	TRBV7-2	TGTGCCAGCAGCTGGACAGGGGGCCTTAATGAAAAACTGTTTTTT	CASSWTGGLNEKLFF
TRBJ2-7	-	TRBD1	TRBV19	TGTGCCAGTAGTAGCGACCCGTCAGGGGGTTCCTACGAGCAGTACTTC	CASSSDPSGGSYEQYF
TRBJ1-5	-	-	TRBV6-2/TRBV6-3	TGTGCCAGCAGTCCGCAGGGATATCAGCCCCAGCATTTT	CASSPQGYQPQHF